These T cell receptor beta chains were read from a single sample in a study of blood T cell repertoires in COVID-19. TCRdb keeps only in-frame clones here, not all; method: immunoSEQ multiplex PCR. The sample lists over 65,000 clones; approximately 79% were seen once. The specimen sequenced was peripheral blood. The source of these receptors is a man older than 75 with active COVID-19. The CDR3 runs from the conserved cysteine through the conserved F or W. Each record gives: clone size, D gene, J gene, V gene, CDR3 DNA, CDR3 protein. The D gene is left open where the match is weak. Size values are once, few and many counts, or a class for expanded clones, and some rows have none.

clone size: .; D gene: TRBD2; J gene: TRBJ2-2; V gene: TRBV5-1; CDR3 DNA: TGCGCCAGCAGCAGGGACTACCAAGCCCCCACCGGGGAGCTGTTTTTT; CDR3 protein: CASSRDYQAPTGELFF
clone size: .; D gene: .; J gene: TRBJ1-6; V gene: TRBV4-1; CDR3 DNA: TGCGCCAGCAGCCAAGATGCCCAGGGTTCTCCCCGGTCACCCCTCCACTTT; CDR3 protein: CASSQDAQGSPRSPLHF
clone size: few; D gene: TRBD2; J gene: TRBJ2-2; V gene: TRBV7-2; CDR3 DNA: TGTGCCGGAACGAACGTACGGGGGGGTTCCGGGGAGCTGTTTTTT; CDR3 protein: CAGTNVRGGSGELFF
clone size: .; D gene: TRBD2; J gene: TRBJ2-7; V gene: TRBV7-9; CDR3 DNA: TGTGCCAGCAGCGGAATCACTAGCGGCGAGCAGTACTTC; CDR3 protein: CASSGITSGEQYF
clone size: .; D gene: TRBD1; J gene: TRBJ1-2; V gene: TRBV27; CDR3 DNA: TGTGCCAGCAGTCTGGGACAGGGGTATGGCTACACCTTC; CDR3 protein: CASSLGQGYGYTF
clone size: .; D gene: .; J gene: TRBJ1-1; V gene: TRBV3-1/TRBV3-2; CDR3 DNA: TGTGCCAGCAGCCAGAGAGGAGGGAACACTGAAGCTTTCTTT; CDR3 protein: CASSQRGGNTEAFF
clone size: .; D gene: TRBD1; J gene: TRBJ2-3; V gene: TRBV7-2; CDR3 DNA: TGTGCCAGCAGGGCAGGGGGAGATACGCAGTATTTT; CDR3 protein: CASRAGGDTQYF
clone size: few; D gene: .; J gene: TRBJ2-2; V gene: TRBV5-6; CDR3 DNA: TGTGCCAGCAGCTTGGATGTCAGGGAGCTGTTTTTT; CDR3 protein: CASSLDVRELFF
clone size: .; D gene: TRBD1; J gene: TRBJ2-1; V gene: TRBV6-5; CDR3 DNA: TGTGCCAGCAGTCGGACAGGGGCCCTTTTTCTGTTCTTC; CDR3 protein: CASSRTGALFLFF
clone size: .; D gene: TRBD1; J gene: TRBJ1-1; V gene: TRBV29-1; CDR3 DNA: TGCAGCGTTAAACCGGGACAGGGATTTGGTGAAGCTTTCTTT; CDR3 protein: CSVKPGQGFGEAFF
clone size: .; D gene: .; J gene: TRBJ1-3; V gene: TRBV5-6; CDR3 DNA: TGTGCCAGCAGCTCTTACGATAGCTCTGGAAACACCATATATTTT; CDR3 protein: CASSSYDSSGNTIYF
clone size: .; D gene: .; J gene: TRBJ1-1; V gene: TRBV25-1; CDR3 DNA: TGTGCCAGCAGTGCGACAGGGAACACTGAAGCTTTCTTT; CDR3 protein: CASSATGNTEAFF
clone size: .; D gene: TRBD2; J gene: TRBJ2-2; V gene: TRBV9; CDR3 DNA: TGTGCCAGCAGCGCAGGACTAGGGGCCACCGGGGAGCTGTTTTTT; CDR3 protein: CASSAGLGATGELFF
clone size: .; D gene: .; J gene: TRBJ2-7; V gene: TRBV19; CDR3 DNA: TGTGCCAGTCGACCGACAGACCACTACGAGCAGTACTTC; CDR3 protein: CASRPTDHYEQYF
clone size: .; D gene: .; J gene: TRBJ1-5; V gene: TRBV20-1; CDR3 DNA: TGCAGTGCTAGTCCCGGTTTCAATCAGCCCCAGCATTTT; CDR3 protein: CSASPGFNQPQHF
clone size: .; D gene: TRBD2; J gene: TRBJ2-5; V gene: TRBV15; CDR3 DNA: TGTGCCACCAGCAGAGATTTCGGGAGGGGAGAGACCCAGTACTTC; CDR3 protein: CATSRDFGRGETQYF
clone size: .; D gene: TRBD1; J gene: TRBJ2-1; V gene: TRBV6-6; CDR3 DNA: TGTGCCAGCAGGAGCATCGGACAGGGATCCCGGTATGAGCAGTTCTTC; CDR3 protein: CASRSIGQGSRYEQFF
clone size: .; D gene: TRBD2; J gene: TRBJ2-1; V gene: TRBV7-6; CDR3 DNA: TGTGCCAGCAGTACAGGCGGGGGGGCCGGCAATGAGCAGTTCTTC; CDR3 protein: CASSTGGGAGNEQFF
clone size: .; D gene: .; J gene: TRBJ2-6; V gene: TRBV7-2; CDR3 DNA: TGTGCCAGCAGCTTAATGTCACCTAGCTCTGGGGCCAACGTCCTGACTTTC; CDR3 protein: CASSLMSPSSGANVLTF
clone size: .; D gene: .; J gene: TRBJ1-2; V gene: TRBV11-2; CDR3 DNA: TGTGCCAGCAGCTTAGAGGCGGGGAACTATGGCTACACCTTC; CDR3 protein: CASSLEAGNYGYTF
clone size: .; D gene: .; J gene: TRBJ2-3; V gene: TRBV7-9; CDR3 DNA: TGTGCCAGCAGCTTAGCTGAGTCAGGACAACCTATGGATACGCAGTATTTT; CDR3 protein: CASSLAESGQPMDTQYF
clone size: .; D gene: TRBD2; J gene: TRBJ2-7; V gene: TRBV27; CDR3 DNA: TGTGCCAGCAGACCCCGACTAGCGGTAGTTTTCGAGCTGTACTTC; CDR3 protein: CASRPRLAVVFELYF
clone size: .; D gene: .; J gene: TRBJ2-2; V gene: TRBV7-2; CDR3 DNA: TGTGCCAGCAGTTACGCTAGGTCCGGGGAGCTGTTTTTT; CDR3 protein: CASSYARSGELFF
clone size: .; D gene: TRBD1; J gene: TRBJ1-1; V gene: TRBV7-8; CDR3 DNA: TGTGCCAGCAGCCTAGACAGGGACCCGAACACTGAAGCTTTCTTT; CDR3 protein: CASSLDRDPNTEAFF
clone size: .; D gene: .; J gene: TRBJ2-7; V gene: TRBV7-7; CDR3 DNA: TGTGCCAGCAGCCCCGCAACTATTTTTAGGAGCCACTACGAGCAGTACTTC; CDR3 protein: CASSPATIFRSHYEQYF
clone size: .; D gene: .; J gene: TRBJ2-1; V gene: TRBV27; CDR3 DNA: TGTGCCAGCAGTGTCCGGAATGAGCAGTTCTTC; CDR3 protein: CASSVRNEQFF
clone size: .; D gene: TRBD1; J gene: TRBJ1-2; V gene: TRBV9; CDR3 DNA: TGTGCCAGCAGCGTAGTACCCGGACAGGGGGCAGGCTATGGCTACACCTTC; CDR3 protein: CASSVVPGQGAGYGYTF
clone size: .; D gene: .; J gene: TRBJ2-3; V gene: TRBV10-3; CDR3 DNA: TGTGCCATCAGTGAGTCAGGAGCGGGTACGCAGTATTTT; CDR3 protein: CAISESGAGTQYF
clone size: .; D gene: .; J gene: TRBJ2-1; V gene: TRBV9; CDR3 DNA: TGTGCCAGCAGTTTATCATCCCAGTACAATGAGCAGTTCTTC; CDR3 protein: CASSLSSQYNEQFF
clone size: few; D gene: TRBD1; J gene: TRBJ2-2; V gene: TRBV19; CDR3 DNA: TGTGCCAGTAGTATAGATCCAAACAGGGGGCGCCCCGGGGAGCTGTTTTTT; CDR3 protein: CASSIDPNRGRPGELFF
clone size: .; D gene: TRBD2; J gene: TRBJ2-1; V gene: TRBV11-3; CDR3 DNA: TGTGCCAGCAGCTTTACTATCGGGCTAGCGGGAGGGGCTAGCAATGAGCAGTTCTTC; CDR3 protein: CASSFTIGLAGGASNEQFF
clone size: .; D gene: .; J gene: TRBJ1-1; V gene: TRBV7-2; CDR3 DNA: TGTGCCAGCAGCTCTAAGGGAGCCACTGAAGCTTTCTTT; CDR3 protein: CASSSKGATEAFF
clone size: few; D gene: .; J gene: TRBJ2-1; V gene: TRBV28; CDR3 DNA: TGTGCCAGCAGGGTACAAGGGGTGATGGGCAATGAGCAGTTCTTC; CDR3 protein: CASRVQGVMGNEQFF
clone size: .; D gene: TRBD2; J gene: TRBJ2-1; V gene: TRBV27; CDR3 DNA: TGTGCCAGCAGTTTTTTGGCTAGCGGGAGGCTCCCTGAGCAGTTCTTC; CDR3 protein: CASSFLASGRLPEQFF
clone size: .; D gene: TRBD2; J gene: TRBJ2-5; V gene: TRBV7-2; CDR3 DNA: TGTGCCAGCAGCCCAGGACTAGCGGGAAGCCCCTCCCCGCGGGAGACCCAGTACTTC; CDR3 protein: CASSPGLAGSPSPRETQYF
clone size: once; D gene: TRBD1; J gene: TRBJ1-5; V gene: TRBV28; CDR3 DNA: TGTGCCAGCAGTTTGGGGACAGTTTATCGGCCCCAGCATTTT; CDR3 protein: CASSLGTVYRPQHF
clone size: .; D gene: TRBD1; J gene: TRBJ1-1; V gene: TRBV28; CDR3 DNA: TGTGCCAGCAGGGGACAGGGGGCAACTGAAGCTTTCTTT; CDR3 protein: CASRGQGATEAFF
clone size: .; D gene: TRBD1; J gene: TRBJ1-1; V gene: TRBV18; CDR3 DNA: TGTGCCAGCTCATCTAGCGGGACAGCGAACACTGAAGCTTTCTTT; CDR3 protein: CASSSSGTANTEAFF
clone size: .; D gene: TRBD2; J gene: TRBJ2-1; V gene: TRBV7-9; CDR3 DNA: TGTGCCAGCAGCTTGATTGAGCGGGAGGGCGGAAATGAGTTCTTC; CDR3 protein: CASSLIEREGGNEFF
clone size: few; D gene: TRBD1; J gene: TRBJ1-2; V gene: TRBV19; CDR3 DNA: TGTGCCAGCCGCACGGGACAGGGAACCTATGGCTACACCTTC; CDR3 protein: CASRTGQGTYGYTF
clone size: .; D gene: TRBD2; J gene: TRBJ2-1; V gene: TRBV27; CDR3 DNA: TGTGCCAGCAGTTTAATGGGAGGGCAGCAGAATGAGCAGTTCTTC; CDR3 protein: CASSLMGGQQNEQFF
clone size: few; D gene: .; J gene: TRBJ2-1; V gene: TRBV6-6; CDR3 DNA: TGTGCCAGCAGTTACTCTAGCTGGAATGAGCAGTTCTTC; CDR3 protein: CASSYSSWNEQFF
clone size: .; D gene: TRBD1; J gene: TRBJ1-5; V gene: TRBV24-1; CDR3 DNA: TGTGCCACCAGTGACACCACAGGGGGCCGAAGCAATCAGCCCCAGCATTTT; CDR3 protein: CATSDTTGGRSNQPQHF
clone size: .; D gene: TRBD1; J gene: TRBJ2-5; V gene: TRBV5-1; CDR3 DNA: TGCGCCAGCAGCTACGGACAGGGTATGGTAGAGACCCAGTACTTC; CDR3 protein: CASSYGQGMVETQYF
clone size: .; D gene: TRBD1; J gene: TRBJ1-2; V gene: TRBV19; CDR3 DNA: TGTGCCAGTAGTTCGGGACAGGGGATCTATGGCTACACCTTC; CDR3 protein: CASSSGQGIYGYTF
clone size: .; D gene: TRBD1; J gene: TRBJ2-1; V gene: TRBV19; CDR3 DNA: TGTGCCAGTAGTATAGACAGGACAGGGGGGTCCTACAATGAGCAGTTCTTC; CDR3 protein: CASSIDRTGGSYNEQFF
clone size: .; D gene: TRBD1; J gene: TRBJ1-2; V gene: TRBV28; CDR3 DNA: TGTGCCAGCAGCCCTCCCCAGGGGGGTGGCTACACCTTC; CDR3 protein: CASSPPQGGGYTF
clone size: .; D gene: .; J gene: TRBJ2-2; V gene: TRBV25-1; CDR3 DNA: TGTGCCAGCAGTCCCGCTAGTGGGGAGCTGTTTTTT; CDR3 protein: CASSPASGELFF